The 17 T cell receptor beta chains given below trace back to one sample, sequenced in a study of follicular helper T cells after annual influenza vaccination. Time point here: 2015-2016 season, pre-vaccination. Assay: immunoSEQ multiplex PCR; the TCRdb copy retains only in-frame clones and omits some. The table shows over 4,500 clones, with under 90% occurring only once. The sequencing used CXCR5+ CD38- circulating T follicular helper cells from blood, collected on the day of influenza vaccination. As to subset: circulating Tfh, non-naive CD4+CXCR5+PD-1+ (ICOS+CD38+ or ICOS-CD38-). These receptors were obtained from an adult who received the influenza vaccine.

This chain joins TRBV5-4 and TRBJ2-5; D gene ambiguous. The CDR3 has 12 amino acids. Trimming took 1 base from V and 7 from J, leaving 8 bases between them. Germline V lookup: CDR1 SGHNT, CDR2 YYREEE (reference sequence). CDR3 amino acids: CASSLTEGTQYF. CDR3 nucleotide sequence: TGTGCCAGCAGCTTGACTGAAGGGACCCAGTACTTC.

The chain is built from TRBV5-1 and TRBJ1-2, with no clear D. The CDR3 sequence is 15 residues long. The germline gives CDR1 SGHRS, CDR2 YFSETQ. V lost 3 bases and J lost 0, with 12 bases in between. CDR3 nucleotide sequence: TGCGCCAGCAGCTCGTTCCCGGGCGCTAACTATGGCTACACCTTC. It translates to CASSSFPGANYGYTF.

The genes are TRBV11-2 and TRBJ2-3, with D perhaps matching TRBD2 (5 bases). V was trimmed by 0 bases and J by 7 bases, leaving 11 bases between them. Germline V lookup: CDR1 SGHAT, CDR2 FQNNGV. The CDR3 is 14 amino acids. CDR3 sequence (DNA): TGTGCCAGCAGCTTAGAACCCTCCGGGAATACGCAGTATTTT. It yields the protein CASSLEPSGNTQYF.

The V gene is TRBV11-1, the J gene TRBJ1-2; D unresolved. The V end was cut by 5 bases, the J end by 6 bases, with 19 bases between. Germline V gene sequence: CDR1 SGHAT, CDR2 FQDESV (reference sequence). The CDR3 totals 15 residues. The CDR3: CASSPGPPFRDGYTF. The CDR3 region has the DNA TGTGCCAGCAGCCCCGGACCTCCCTTTAGAGATGGCTACACCTTC.

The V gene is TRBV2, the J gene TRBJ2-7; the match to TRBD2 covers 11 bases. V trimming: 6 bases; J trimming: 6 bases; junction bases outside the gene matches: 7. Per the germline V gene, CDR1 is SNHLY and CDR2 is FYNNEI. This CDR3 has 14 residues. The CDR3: CASSAGTSGSEQYF. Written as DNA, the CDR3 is TGTGCCAGCAGCGCCGGGACTAGCGGTAGCGAGCAGTACTTC.

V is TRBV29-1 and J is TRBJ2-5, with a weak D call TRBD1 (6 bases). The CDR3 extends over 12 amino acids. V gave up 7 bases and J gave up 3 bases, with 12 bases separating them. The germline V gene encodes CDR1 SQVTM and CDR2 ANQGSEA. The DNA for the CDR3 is TGCAGCGGGAGGACAGCCAAAGAGACCCAGTACTTC. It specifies CSGRTAKETQYF.

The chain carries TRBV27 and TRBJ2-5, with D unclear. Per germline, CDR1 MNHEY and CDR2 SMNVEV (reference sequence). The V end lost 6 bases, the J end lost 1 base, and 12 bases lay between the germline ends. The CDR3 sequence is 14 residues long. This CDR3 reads CASRNLGSQETQYF. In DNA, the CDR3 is TGTGCCAGCAGGAATCTAGGCTCCCAAGAGACCCAGTACTTC.

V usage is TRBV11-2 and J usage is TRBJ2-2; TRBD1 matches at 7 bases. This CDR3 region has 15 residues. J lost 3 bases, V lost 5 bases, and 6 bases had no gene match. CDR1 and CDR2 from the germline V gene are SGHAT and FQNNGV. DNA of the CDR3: TGTGCCAGCAGCCAACAGGGGTCGTACACCGGGGAGCTGTTTTTT. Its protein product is CASSQQGSYTGELFF. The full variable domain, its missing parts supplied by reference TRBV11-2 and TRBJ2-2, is EAGVAQSPRYKIIEKRQSVAFWCNPISGHATLYWYQQILGQGPKLLIQFQNNGVVDDSQLPKDRFSAERLKGVDSTLKIQPAKLEDSAVYLCASSQQGSYTGELFFGEGSRLTVL.

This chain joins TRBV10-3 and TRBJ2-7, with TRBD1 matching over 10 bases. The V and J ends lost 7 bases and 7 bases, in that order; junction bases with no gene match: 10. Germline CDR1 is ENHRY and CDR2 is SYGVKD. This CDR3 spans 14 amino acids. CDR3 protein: CAIKARDRGEEQYF. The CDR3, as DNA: TGTGCCATCAAGGCCCGGGACAGGGGTGAAGAGCAGTACTTC.

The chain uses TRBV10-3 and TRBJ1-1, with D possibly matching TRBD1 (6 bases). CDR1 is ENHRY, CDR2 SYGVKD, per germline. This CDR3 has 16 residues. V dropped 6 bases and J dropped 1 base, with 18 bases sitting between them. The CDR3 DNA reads TGTGCCATCAGAAAAAGCTCAGGGGCTACGAACACTGAAGCTTTCTTT. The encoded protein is CAIRKSSGATNTEAFF.

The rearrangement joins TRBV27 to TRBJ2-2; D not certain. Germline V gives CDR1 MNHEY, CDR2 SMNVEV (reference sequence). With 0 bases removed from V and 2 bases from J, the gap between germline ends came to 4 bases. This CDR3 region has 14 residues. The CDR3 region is CASSLSANTGELFF. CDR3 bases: TGTGCCAGCAGTTTATCGGCCAACACCGGGGAGCTGTTTTTT.

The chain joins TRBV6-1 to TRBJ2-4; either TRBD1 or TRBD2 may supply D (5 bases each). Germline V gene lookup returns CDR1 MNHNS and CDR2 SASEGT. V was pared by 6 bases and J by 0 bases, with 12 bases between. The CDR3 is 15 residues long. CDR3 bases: TGTGCCAGCAGCCCGGGGCTCCTAGCCAAAAACATTCAGTACTTC. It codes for CASSPGLLAKNIQYF.

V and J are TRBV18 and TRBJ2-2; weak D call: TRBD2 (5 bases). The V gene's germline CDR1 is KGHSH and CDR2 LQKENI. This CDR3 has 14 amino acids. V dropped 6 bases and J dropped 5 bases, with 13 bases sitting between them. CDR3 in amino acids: CASSLRAETGELFF. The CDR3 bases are TGTGCCAGCTCGCTGCGGGCGGAGACCGGGGAGCTGTTTTTT. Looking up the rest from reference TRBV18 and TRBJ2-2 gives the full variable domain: NAGVMQNPRHLVRRRGQEARLRCSPMKGHSHVYWYRQLPEEGLKFMVYLQKENIIDESGMPKERFSAEFPKEGPSILRIQQVVRGDSAAYFCASSLRAETGELFFGEGSRLTVL.

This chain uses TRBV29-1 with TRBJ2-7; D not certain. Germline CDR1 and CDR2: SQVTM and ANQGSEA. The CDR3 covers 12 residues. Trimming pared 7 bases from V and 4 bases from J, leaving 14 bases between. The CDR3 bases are TGCAGCGCTTCAGGTGCTGGGTACGAGCAGTACTTC. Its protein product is CSASGAGYEQYF.

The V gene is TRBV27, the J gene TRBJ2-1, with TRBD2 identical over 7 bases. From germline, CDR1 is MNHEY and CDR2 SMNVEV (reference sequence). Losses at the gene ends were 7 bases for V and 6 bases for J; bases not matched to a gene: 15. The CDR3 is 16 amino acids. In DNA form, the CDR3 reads TGTGCCAGCATTGCCCTGCGGGGGTCATCCGCCAATGAGCAGTTCTTC. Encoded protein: CASIALRGSSANEQFF.

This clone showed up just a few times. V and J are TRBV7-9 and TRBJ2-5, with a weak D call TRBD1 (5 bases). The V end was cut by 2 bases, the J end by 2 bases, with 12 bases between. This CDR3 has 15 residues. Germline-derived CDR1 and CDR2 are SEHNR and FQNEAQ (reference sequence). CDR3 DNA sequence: TGTGCCAGCAGCTTAAGGCCTAGGGGACAAGAGACCCAGTACTTC. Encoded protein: CASSLRPRGQETQYF.

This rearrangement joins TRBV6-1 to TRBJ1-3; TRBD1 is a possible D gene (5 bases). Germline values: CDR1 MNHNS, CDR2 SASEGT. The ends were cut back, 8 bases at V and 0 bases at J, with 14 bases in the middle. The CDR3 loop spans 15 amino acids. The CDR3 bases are TGTGCCAGCCGACGAGGGGCCAGCTCTGGAAACACCATATATTTT. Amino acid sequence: CASRRGASSGNTIYF.